Here is one TCR beta chain with its context. Antigen unknown. 5' RACE that incorporated UMI labels was used to prepare the TRB cDNA libraries. TCRdb reanalyzed the 5' RACE reads and collapses them to one entry per CDR3 protein, without DNA. Its table records approximately 120,000 distinct CDR3 sequences. The sample is drawn from a study of CXCR3-negative and CXCR3-positive naive CD8 T cells. Naive CD8+ T cells had a CD45RO-CCR7+CD27+CD95- phenotype. General study findings and limits: CXCR3-expressing naive cells carried TRB CDR3s more hydrophobic than those of CXCR3-negative naive cells.

Germline V gives CDR1 SGHVS, CDR2 FNYEAQ. This CDR3 region has 16 residues. The sequenced material came from naive CXCR3+ CD8+ T cells from blood. Subset meaning: CD45RO-CCR7+CD27+CD95- naive CD8+ T cells expressing CXCR3 (TNR3+). The clonotype was recovered from a human donor in good health. Some clones in this sample may be carry-over from other donors' samples. This chain connects TRBV7-6 to TRBJ2-7. CDR3 residues: CASSLVAGLGIYEQYF.